This passage covers 20 T cell receptor beta chains from one sample sequenced in a study of Ad26.COV2.S vaccination and SARS-CoV-2 variants. Assay used: immunoSEQ multiplex PCR; TCRdb lists only in-frame clones, some missing. The sample contains hundreds of thousands of clones, around 90% of which appear only once. Noted treatment: some 20 received Ad26.COV2.S at low or high dose, single or two shots; roughly 5 received placebo; per-sample allocation not given. Sampling was done on day 63 after the first vaccine or placebo injection. The source was peripheral blood, collected in a trial of Ad26.COV2.S vaccine versus placebo. Source of these receptors: a person aged 18-60 years who received the Ad26.COV2.S COVID-19 vaccine or a placebo.

This chain joins TRBV28 and TRBJ2-7; 9 bases are shared with TRBD1. Per germline, CDR1 MDHEN and CDR2 SYDVKM. This CDR3 region has 14 residues. Trimming took 3 bases from V and 11 from J; bases not matched to a gene: 11. The chain's CDR3 is CASSLDYPRDREYF. DNA for the CDR3: TGTGCCAGCAGTTTGGATTACCCACGGGACAGGGAGTACTTC.

The chain uses TRBV19 and TRBJ2-2; D is undetermined. Germline V gene lookup returns CDR1 LNHDA and CDR2 SQIVND (reference sequence). The CDR3 extends over 12 amino acids. V lost 10 bases to trimming and J lost 8 bases, with 14 bases between them. The CDR3 region is CAIYQSPGELFF. CDR3 DNA sequence: TGTGCCATCTACCAATCCCCGGGGGAGCTGTTTTTT.

The rearrangement uses TRBV28 and TRBJ2-7; 7 nucleotides match TRBD1. V lost 5 bases, J lost 0 bases, and 10 bases stayed unmatched. The germline V gene has CDR1 MDHEN and CDR2 SYDVKM. CDR3 size: 16 residues. The CDR3 region is CASSNTYRGNSYEQYF. CDR3 DNA: TGTGCCAGCAGTAACACCTACAGGGGCAACTCCTACGAGCAGTACTTC. Complete variable domain (other parts from reference TRBV28 and TRBJ2-7): DVKVTQSSRYLVKRTGEKVFLECVQDMDHENMFWYRQDPGLGLRLIYFSYDVKMKEKGDIPEGYSVSREKKERFSLILESASTNQTSMYLCASSNTYRGNSYEQYFGPGTRLTVT.

This clone has a single count. The CDR3: CASSLGSISRWGNTIYF. The CDR3 DNA reads as TGTGCCAGCAGCTTAGGAAGCATCTCAAGGTGGGGAAACACCATATATTTT. The chain couples TRBV7-8 to TRBJ1-3; no definite D call. Trimming shortened V by 1 base and J by 4 bases, and 17 bases separated the two germline ends. Germline V gives CDR1 SGHVS, CDR2 FQNEAQ. This CDR3 region has 17 residues.

The gene calls are TRBV7-8 and TRBJ2-1; a weak D match, TRBD1 (5 bases). The CDR3 is 15 amino acids. The V gene's germline CDR1 is SGHVS and CDR2 FQNEAQ. Trimming removed 1 base at V and 6 bases at J, with 13 bases between. The CDR3 sequence is CASSLGVEGANEQFF. For the CDR3, the DNA is TGTGCCAGCAGCTTAGGGGTCGAAGGGGCCAATGAGCAGTTCTTC. Using reference TRBV7-8 and TRBJ2-1 for the parts outside the CDR3, the full variable domain is GAGVSQSPRYKVAKRGQDVALRCDPISGHVSLFWYQQALGQGPEFLTYFQNEAQLDKSGLPSDRFFAERPEGSVSTLKIQRTQQEDSAVYLCASSLGVEGANEQFFGPGTRLTVL.

This rearrangement joins TRBV7-8 to TRBJ2-2, with TRBD2 identical over 8 bases. The CDR3 consists of 17 residues. The V segment lost 5 bases and the J segment 3 bases; nucleotides outside the gene matches: 11. The germline V gene has CDR1 SGHVS and CDR2 FQNEAQ. The CDR3 region is CASSPLGSGGHTGELFF. CDR3 nucleotides: TGTGCCAGCAGCCCCCTAGGTTCGGGAGGGCACACCGGGGAGCTGTTTTTT.

This chain connects TRBV3-1 (or the pseudogene TRBV3-2) to TRBJ2-7; 9 nucleotides match TRBD2. The germline CDR1 and CDR2 sequences are LGHDT and YNNKEL (reference sequence). CDR3 length: 15 amino acids. After removal of 2 bases from V and 5 bases from J, the junction contained 7 bases not matched to a gene. As DNA, the CDR3 is TGTGCCAGCAGCCAATTAGCGGGAGAACCCGACGAGCAGTACTTC. Translation gives CASSQLAGEPDEQYF.

The V and J genes are TRBV29-1 and TRBJ1-4; D not resolved. Between the trimmed V and J ends, which lost 0 bases and 6 bases, there was a span of 11 bases. CDR3 length: 14 residues. Germline V CDR1 and CDR2: SQVTM, ANQGSEA. CDR3 amino acids: CSVEENWPHEKLFF. The CDR3 DNA is TGCAGCGTTGAAGAGAATTGGCCTCATGAAAAACTGTTTTTT.

The rearrangement joins TRBV30 to TRBJ2-7, with D unresolved. V gave up 6 bases and J gave up 1 base, with 10 bases separating them. Looked up from germline, CDR1 is GTSNPN and CDR2 is SVGIG (reference sequence). The CDR3 totals 12 residues. Here the CDR3 reads CACTDGSYEQYF. DNA of the CDR3: TGTGCCTGCACGGACGGATCCTACGAGCAGTACTTC.

V usage is TRBV5-4 and J usage is TRBJ2-2, with TRBD2 matching 7 bases. The ends lost 5 bases at V and 7 bases at J; junction bases unmatched: 14. The CDR3 contains 16 residues. Per the germline V gene, CDR1 is SGHNT and CDR2 is YYREEE (reference sequence). Here the CDR3 DNA reads TGTGCCAGCAGTTCAGCCGGACTAGGATTCGGCGGGGAGCTGTTTTTT. This translates into CASSSAGLGFGGELFF.

This rearrangement joins TRBV28 to TRBJ2-5; 7 nucleotides match TRBD2. The CDR3 totals 17 residues. V trimming: 3 bases; J trimming: 3 bases; junction bases outside the gene matches: 13. Germline CDR1 and CDR2: MDHEN and SYDVKM. The CDR3 nucleotides are TGTGCCAGCAGTTTTGGGCTAGCGTTCCGGGGGGAAGAGACCCAGTACTTC. It yields the protein CASSFGLAFRGEETQYF.

The chain combines TRBV20-1 with TRBJ2-1; D might be TRBD1 (6 bases). Germline CDR1 is DFQATT and CDR2 is SNEGSKA (reference sequence). The CDR3 runs to 11 residues. V lost 3 bases and J lost 14, with 14 bases in between. This chain's CDR3 is CSAREQGREFF. In DNA, the CDR3 is TGCAGTGCTAGGGAACAGGGACGGGAGTTCTTC.

This chain uses TRBV3-1 (or the pseudogene TRBV3-2) with TRBJ2-2; 15 bases align to TRBD2. There are 18 residues in the CDR3. Trimming took 1 base from V and 7 from J; bases not matched to a gene: 7. Germline CDR1 and CDR2: LGHDT and YNNKEL (reference sequence). CDR3 nucleotides: TGTGCCAGCAGCCAAGTATCTGGACTAGCGGGAGGGTTCGGGGAGCTGTTTTTT. It is translated as CASSQVSGLAGGFGELFF.

CDR3 region: CASSLGSGYEQYF. The DNA of the CDR3 is TGTGCCAGCAGTTTAGGGTCAGGCTACGAGCAGTACTTC. The chain joins TRBV27 to TRBJ2-7; no clear D. Deletions cut 2 bases from V and 3 bases from J, with 8 bases between. Germline V gene lookup returns CDR1 MNHEY and CDR2 SMNVEV (reference sequence). The CDR3 length is 13 residues.

The CDR3 is CAWSVRNRQRAEAFF. The CDR3 region has the DNA TGTGCCTGGAGTGTAAGAAACAGACAGAGGGCTGAAGCTTTCTTT. The gene calls are TRBV30 and TRBJ1-1; D perhaps matches TRBD1 (5 bases). The CDR3 has 15 amino acids. Germline loops: CDR1 GTSNPN, CDR2 SVGIG (reference sequence). V lost 0 bases, J lost 6 bases, and 17 bases lay in between.

This clone is a singleton in its sample. The gene calls are TRBV11-2 and TRBJ2-7; D is possibly TRBD1 or TRBD2 (6 bases each). Germline V gene sequence: CDR1 SGHAT, CDR2 FQNNGV. This CDR3 is 15 amino acids long. The V and J ends lost 4 bases and 3 bases respectively, with 16 bases between them. The CDR3 loop reads CASSWGAGSDYEQYF. CDR3 DNA: TGTGCCAGCAGCTGGGGGGCAGGTTCGGACTACGAGCAGTACTTC.

J is TRBJ1-2 and V is TRBV4-2, with a tentative D call TRBD1 (5 bases). V lost 1 base and J lost 2, with 5 bases in between. The V gene's germline CDR1 is LGHNA and CDR2 YNFKEQ. The CDR3 has 13 amino acids. The CDR3, as DNA: TGTGCCAGCAGCCAAGCAGGGAACTATGGCTACACCTTC. Translation: CASSQAGNYGYTF.

The chain has TRBV30 and TRBJ1-2; the D is unclear. The CDR3 sequence is 11 residues long. V gave up 4 bases and J gave up 8 bases, with 11 bases separating them. Germline lookup yields CDR1 GTSNPN and CDR2 SVGIG (reference sequence). CDR3 sequence (DNA): TGTGCCTGGAACGGGATAGGAGGCTACACCTTC. It translates to CAWNGIGGYTF.

Written as DNA, the CDR3 is TGCGCCAGCAGCCACCTGGGGACTAGCGTATACAATGAGCAGTTCTTC. It yields the protein CASSHLGTSVYNEQFF. This chain uses TRBV4-1 with TRBJ2-1, with 10 bases matching TRBD2. Germline CDR1 is MGHRA and CDR2 is YSYEKL. This CDR3 comprises 16 residues. V lost 3 bases to trimming and J lost 4 bases; unmatched junction nucleotides: 6.

The V and J genes are TRBV19 and TRBJ2-7; TRBD2 aligns across 9 bases. The CDR3 contains 15 residues. V trimming: 5 bases; J trimming: 0 bases; junction bases outside the gene matches: 5. From germline, CDR1 is LNHDA and CDR2 SQIVND (reference sequence). CDR3 sequence reads: CASSGRLAVSYEQYF. The CDR3 region has the DNA TGTGCCAGTAGTGGGAGACTAGCGGTCTCCTACGAGCAGTACTTC.